This T cell receptor (beta chain) appears in the sequencing data of a study of PD-1 blockade in classical Hodgkin lymphoma. Study overall: The study gave patients nivolumab 3 mg/kg intravenously every 2 weeks. Study outcomes and limitations: In newly diagnosed patients, baseline TCR diversity was reportedly below that of healthy donors. Nothing has yet pinned down what causes the repertoire differences, possibly disease activity or prior therapy.

This clone has a single count. Its target is not known. Data came from immunoSEQ multiplex PCR; TCRdb stores just in-frame clones and leaves some out. The table shows more than 45,000 clones, with under 95% occurring only once. Exposure to brentuximab vedotin varied, and each patient had relapsed following autologous stem cell transplantation. The CDR3 has 13 amino acids. The ends were cut back, 3 bases at V and 3 bases at J, with 9 bases in the middle. Germline assignment: CDR1 MNHEY and CDR2 SMNVEV (reference sequence). The source was peripheral blood mononuclear cells (PBMCs), collected before the second cycle of nivolumab. J is TRBJ2-7 and V is TRBV27; D remains ambiguous. This receptor was identified in a human donor with classical Hodgkin lymphoma. This chain's CDR3 is CASSFQIYYEQYF. CDR3 coding DNA: TGTGCCAGCAGTTTCCAGATCTACTACGAGCAGTACTTC.